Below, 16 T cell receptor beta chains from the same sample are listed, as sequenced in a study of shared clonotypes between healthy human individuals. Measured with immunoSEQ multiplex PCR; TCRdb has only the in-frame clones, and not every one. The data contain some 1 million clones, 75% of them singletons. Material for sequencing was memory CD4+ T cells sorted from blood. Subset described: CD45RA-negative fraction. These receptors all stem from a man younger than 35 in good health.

For the CDR3, the DNA is TGTGCCAGCAGCCAACCCGGGACTAGGTCCTACAATGAGCAGTTCTTC. Translation gives CASSQPGTRSYNEQFF. The chain is built from TRBV7-2 and TRBJ2-1; 8 nucleotides match TRBD2. The CDR3 is 16 residues long. Germline CDR1 and CDR2: SGHTA and FQGNSA. Trimming at V came to 5 bases and at J to 1 base, leaving 7 bases not matched to a gene.

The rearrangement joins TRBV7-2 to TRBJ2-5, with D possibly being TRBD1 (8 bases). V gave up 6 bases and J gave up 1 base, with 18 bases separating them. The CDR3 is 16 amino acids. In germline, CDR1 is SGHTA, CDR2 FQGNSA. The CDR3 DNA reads TGTGCCAGCAGATCTAACAGGGGGGGAGGCCAAGAGACCCAGTACTTC. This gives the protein CASRSNRGGGQETQYF.

The CDR3 sequence: CASSDWTPQIYTF. The CDR3, as DNA: TGTGCCAGCAGTGACTGGACACCTCAGATCTACACCTTC. The rearrangement joins TRBV6-1 to TRBJ1-2; weak D call: TRBD1 (5 bases). Germline V CDR1 and CDR2: MNHNS, SASEGT. The CDR3 runs 13 residues. V lost 3 bases to trimming and J lost 10 bases, with 15 bases between them.

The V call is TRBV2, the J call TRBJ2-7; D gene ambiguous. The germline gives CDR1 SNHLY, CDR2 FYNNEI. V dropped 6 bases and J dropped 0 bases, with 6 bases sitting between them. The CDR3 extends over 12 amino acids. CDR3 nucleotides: TGTGCCAGCAGCAGGAGCTCCTACGAGCAGTACTTC. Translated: CASSRSSYEQYF.

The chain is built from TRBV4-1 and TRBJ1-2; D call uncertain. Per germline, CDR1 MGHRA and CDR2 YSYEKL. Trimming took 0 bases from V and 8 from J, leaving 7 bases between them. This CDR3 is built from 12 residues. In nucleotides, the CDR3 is TGCGCCAGCAGCCAAGAAATTGCGGGCTACACCTTC. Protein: CASSQEIAGYTF.

The CDR3 region has the DNA TGTGCCAGTAGTATATGGGACAGGGGGACCGGGGAGCTGTTTTTT. Translation: CASSIWDRGTGELFF. The chain carries TRBV19 and TRBJ2-2, with 11 bases identical to TRBD1. The CDR3 covers 15 residues. With V trimmed by 2 bases and J by 5 bases, 1 base remained unmatched. Germline V gives CDR1 LNHDA, CDR2 SQIVND (reference sequence).

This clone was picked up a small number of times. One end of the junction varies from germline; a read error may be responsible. CDR3 sequence: CASSPTSGGIQETQYF. In DNA form, the CDR3 reads TGTGCTAGCAGCCCGACTAGCGGAGGGATCCAAGAGACCCAGTACTTC. The chain uses TRBV7-7 and TRBJ2-5; 9 nucleotides match TRBD2. The CDR3 covers 16 residues. Germline lookup yields CDR1 SSHAT and CDR2 FNYEAQ (reference sequence).

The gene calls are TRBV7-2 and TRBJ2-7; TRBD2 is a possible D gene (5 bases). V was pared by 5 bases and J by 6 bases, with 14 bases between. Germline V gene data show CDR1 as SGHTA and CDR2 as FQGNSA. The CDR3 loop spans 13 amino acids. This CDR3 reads CASSRARASEQYF. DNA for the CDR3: TGTGCCAGCAGCCGAGCGCGGGCCAGCGAGCAGTACTTC.

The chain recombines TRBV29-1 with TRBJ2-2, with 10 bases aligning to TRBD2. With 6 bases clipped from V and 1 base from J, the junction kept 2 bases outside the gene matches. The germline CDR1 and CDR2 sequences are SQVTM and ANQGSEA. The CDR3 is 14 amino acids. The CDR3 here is CSVAGGLNTGELFF. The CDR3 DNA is TGCAGCGTAGCGGGGGGGCTGAACACCGGGGAGCTGTTTTTT.

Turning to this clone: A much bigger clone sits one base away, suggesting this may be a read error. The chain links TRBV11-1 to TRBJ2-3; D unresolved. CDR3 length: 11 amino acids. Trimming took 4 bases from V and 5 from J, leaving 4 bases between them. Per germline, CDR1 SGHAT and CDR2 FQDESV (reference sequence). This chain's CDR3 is CASSSVDTQYF. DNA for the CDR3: TGTGCCAGCAGCTCAGTAGATACGCAGTATTTT.

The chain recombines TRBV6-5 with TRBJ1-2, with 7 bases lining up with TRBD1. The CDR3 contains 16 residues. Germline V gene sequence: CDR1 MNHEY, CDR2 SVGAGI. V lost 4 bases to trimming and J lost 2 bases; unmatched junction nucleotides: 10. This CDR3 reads CASSSLNRGTNYGYTF. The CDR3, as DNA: TGTGCCAGCAGTTCCTTAAACAGGGGTACGAACTATGGCTACACCTTC.

DNA for the CDR3: TGTGCCGAAAGCCAGGGACTTCCCACCGGGGAGCTGTTTTTT. Its protein product is CAESQGLPTGELFF. The V call is TRBV7-2, the J call TRBJ2-2; maybe TRBD2 (6 bases). Between the trimmed V and J ends, which lost 11 bases and 4 bases, there was a span of 17 bases. The CDR3 is 14 residues long. Germline values: CDR1 SGHTA, CDR2 FQGNSA.

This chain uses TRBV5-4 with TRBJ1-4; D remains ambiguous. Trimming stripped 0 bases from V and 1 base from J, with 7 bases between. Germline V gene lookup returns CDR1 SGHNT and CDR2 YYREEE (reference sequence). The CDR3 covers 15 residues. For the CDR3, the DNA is TGTGCCAGCAGCTTGGATTCTGGAACTAATGAAAAACTGTTTTTT. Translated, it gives CASSLDSGTNEKLFF.

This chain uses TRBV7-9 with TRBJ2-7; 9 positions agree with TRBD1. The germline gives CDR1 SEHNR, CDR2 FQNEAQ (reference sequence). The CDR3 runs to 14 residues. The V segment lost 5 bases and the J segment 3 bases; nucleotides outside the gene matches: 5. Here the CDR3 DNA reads TGTGCCAGCAGCCGCGGGACAGGGAACTACGAGCAGTACTTC. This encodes CASSRGTGNYEQYF.

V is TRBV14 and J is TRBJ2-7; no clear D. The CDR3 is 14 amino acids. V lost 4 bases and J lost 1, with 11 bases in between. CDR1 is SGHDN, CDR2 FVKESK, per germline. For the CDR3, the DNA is TGTGCCAGCAGCCCCTGGGGTGATTCCTACGAGCAGTACTTC. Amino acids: CASSPWGDSYEQYF.

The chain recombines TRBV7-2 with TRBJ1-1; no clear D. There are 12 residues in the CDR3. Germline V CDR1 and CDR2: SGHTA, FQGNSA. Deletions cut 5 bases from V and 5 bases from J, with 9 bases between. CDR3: CASSLGLTEAFF. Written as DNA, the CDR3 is TGTGCCAGCAGCCTTGGACTGACTGAAGCTTTCTTT.